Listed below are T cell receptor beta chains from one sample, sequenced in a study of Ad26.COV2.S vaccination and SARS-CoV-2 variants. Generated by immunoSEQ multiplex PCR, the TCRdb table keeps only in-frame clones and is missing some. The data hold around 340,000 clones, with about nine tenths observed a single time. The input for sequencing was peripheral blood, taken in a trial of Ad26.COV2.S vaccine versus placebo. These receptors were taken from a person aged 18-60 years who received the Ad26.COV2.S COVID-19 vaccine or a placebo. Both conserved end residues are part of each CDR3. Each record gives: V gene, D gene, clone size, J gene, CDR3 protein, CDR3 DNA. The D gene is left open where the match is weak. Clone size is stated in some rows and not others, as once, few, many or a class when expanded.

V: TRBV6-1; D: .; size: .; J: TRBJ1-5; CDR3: CASSERGDNQPQHF; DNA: TGTGCCAGCAGTGAAAGGGGTGACAATCAGCCCCAGCATTTT
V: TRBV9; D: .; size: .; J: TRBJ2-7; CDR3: CASSPGTGYEQYF; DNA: TGTGCCAGCAGCCCGGGGACTGGATACGAGCAGTACTTC
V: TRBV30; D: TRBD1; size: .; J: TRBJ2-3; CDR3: CAWTPGQGYPDTQYF; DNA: TGTGCCTGGACACCGGGACAGGGATATCCAGATACGCAGTATTTT
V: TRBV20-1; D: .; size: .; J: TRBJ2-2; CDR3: CSVYLPGELFF; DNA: TGCAGTGTTTATCTCCCCGGGGAGCTGTTTTTT
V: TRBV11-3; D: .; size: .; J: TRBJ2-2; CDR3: CASSLGGLTNTGELFF; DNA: TGTGCCAGCAGCTTAGGGGGACTTACGAACACCGGGGAGCTGTTTTTT
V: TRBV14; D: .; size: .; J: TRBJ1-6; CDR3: CASSPRSPWDSPLHF; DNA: TGTGCCAGCAGCCCCCGCTCCCCTTGGGATTCACCCCTCCACTTT
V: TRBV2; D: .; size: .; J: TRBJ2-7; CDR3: CARGTGGREQYF; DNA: TGTGCCAGGGGCACAGGCGGGCGTGAGCAGTACTTC
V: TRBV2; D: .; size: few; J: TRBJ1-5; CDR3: CASSEGLAGSQPQHF; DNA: TGTGCCAGCAGTGAAGGTTTGGCAGGGTCCCAGCCCCAGCATTTT
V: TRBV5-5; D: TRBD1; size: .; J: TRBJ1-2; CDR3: CASNPGQGPSGYTF; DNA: TGTGCCAGCAACCCGGGACAGGGTCCTAGTGGCTACACCTTC
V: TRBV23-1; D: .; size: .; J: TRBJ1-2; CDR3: CARHLSVEAGGYTF; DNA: TGCGCCAGACACCTATCGGTCGAGGCTGGGGGCTACACCTTC
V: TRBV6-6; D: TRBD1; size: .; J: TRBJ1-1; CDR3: CASRQGGADTEAFF; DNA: TGTGCCAGCAGGCAAGGGGGCGCCGACACTGAAGCTTTCTTT
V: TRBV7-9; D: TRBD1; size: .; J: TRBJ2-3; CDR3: CASRSSGGRTDTQYF; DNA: TGTGCCAGCAGATCATCAGGGGGCCGTACAGATACGCAGTATTTT
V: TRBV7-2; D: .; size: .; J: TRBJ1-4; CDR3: CASSLGLVTDEKLFF; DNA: TGTGCCAGCAGCTTAGGTTTGGTGACAGACGAAAAACTGTTTTTT
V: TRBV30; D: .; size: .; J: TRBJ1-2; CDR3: CAWSDDGAGGYGYTF; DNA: TGTGCCTGGAGTGACGACGGAGCGGGGGGCTATGGCTACACCTTC
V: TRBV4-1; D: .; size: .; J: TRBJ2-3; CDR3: CASSKRDTQYF; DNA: TGCGCCAGCAGCAAAAGAGATACGCAGTATTTT
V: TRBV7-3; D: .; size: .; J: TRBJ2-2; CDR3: CASSLLNTGELFF; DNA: TGTGCCAGCAGCTTACTGAACACCGGGGAGCTGTTTTTT
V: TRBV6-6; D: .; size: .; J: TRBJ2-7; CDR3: CASSYSDSYEQYF; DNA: TGTGCCAGCAGTTACTCGGACAGCTACGAGCAGTACTTC
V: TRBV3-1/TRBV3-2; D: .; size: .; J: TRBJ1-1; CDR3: CASRLRGEGTEAFF; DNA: TGTGCCAGCAGACTCAGGGGTGAAGGGACTGAAGCTTTCTTT
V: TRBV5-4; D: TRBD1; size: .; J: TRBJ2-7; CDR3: CASSPPGQIYEQYF; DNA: TGTGCCAGCAGTCCCCCGGGACAGATCTACGAGCAGTACTTC
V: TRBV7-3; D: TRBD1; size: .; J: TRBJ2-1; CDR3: CASSPDRDGEQFF; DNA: TGTGCCAGCAGCCCGGACAGGGATGGTGAGCAGTTCTTC
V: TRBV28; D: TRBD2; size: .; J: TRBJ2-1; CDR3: CASSHGTSSYNEQFF; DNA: TGTGCCAGCAGCCACGGGACTAGCTCCTACAATGAGCAGTTCTTC
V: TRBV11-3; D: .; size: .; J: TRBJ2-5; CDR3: CASSLGKQETQYF; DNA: TGTGCCAGCAGCTTAGGGAAGCAAGAGACCCAGTACTTC
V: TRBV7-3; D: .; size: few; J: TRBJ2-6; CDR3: CASSYYGGSGANVLTF; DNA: TGTGCCAGCAGCTATTACGGGGGCTCTGGGGCCAACGTCCTGACTTTC
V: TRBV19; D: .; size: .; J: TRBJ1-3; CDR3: CASSMGRGSGNTIYF; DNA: TGTGCCAGTAGTATGGGCAGGGGAAGTGGAAACACCATATATTTT
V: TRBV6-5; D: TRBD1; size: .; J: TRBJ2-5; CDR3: CASSITGAVAQYF; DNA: TGTGCCAGCAGTATCACAGGGGCGGTGGCCCAGTACTTC
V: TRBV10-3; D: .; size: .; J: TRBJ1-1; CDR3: CAISDEGKATEAFF; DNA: TGTGCCATCAGTGACGAGGGGAAAGCCACTGAAGCTTTCTTT
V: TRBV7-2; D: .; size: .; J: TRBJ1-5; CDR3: CASSSTRGSNQPQHF; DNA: TGTGCCAGCAGTTCGACGCGGGGTAGCAATCAGCCCCAGCATTTT
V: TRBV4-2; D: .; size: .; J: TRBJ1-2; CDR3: CASSQDLGLLGGYTF; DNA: TGTGCCAGCAGCCAAGATCTGGGGCTCCTTGGAGGCTACACCTTC
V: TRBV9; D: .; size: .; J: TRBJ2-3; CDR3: CASSVWTYTDTQYF; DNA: TGTGCCAGCAGCGTTTGGACTTACACAGATACGCAGTATTTT
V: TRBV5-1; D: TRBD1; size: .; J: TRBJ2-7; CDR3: CASSPRQGSGEQYF; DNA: TGCGCCAGCAGCCCACGACAGGGATCGGGAGAGCAGTACTTC
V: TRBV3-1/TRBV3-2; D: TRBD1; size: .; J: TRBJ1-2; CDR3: CASSQDLTGSHGYTF; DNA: TGTGCCAGCAGCCAAGACCTGACAGGGTCCCATGGCTACACCTTC
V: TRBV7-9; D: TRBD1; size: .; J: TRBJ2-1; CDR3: CAIDRGLLNNEQFF; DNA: TGTGCCATAGACAGGGGGCTTCTCAACAATGAGCAGTTCTTC
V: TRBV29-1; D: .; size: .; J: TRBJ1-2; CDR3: CSVAEGGYGYTF; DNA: TGCAGCGTGGCAGAGGGGGGGTATGGCTACACCTTC
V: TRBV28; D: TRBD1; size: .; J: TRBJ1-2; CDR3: CATRTGANYGYTF; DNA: TGTGCCACAAGGACAGGAGCTAACTATGGCTACACCTTC
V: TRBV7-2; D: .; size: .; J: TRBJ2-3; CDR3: CASRLGGGTDTQYF; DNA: TGTGCCAGCAGATTGGGTGGGGGCACAGATACGCAGTATTTT
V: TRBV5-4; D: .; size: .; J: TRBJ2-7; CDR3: CASSQDILSYEQYF; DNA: TGTGCCAGCAGCCAAGACATCCTCTCCTACGAGCAGTACTTC
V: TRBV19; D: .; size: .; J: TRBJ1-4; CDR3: CASKEHAEEKLFF; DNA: TGTGCCAGTAAGGAGCATGCAGAAGAAAAACTGTTTTTT
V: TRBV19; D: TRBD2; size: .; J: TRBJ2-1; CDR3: CASQTPGLAGEKSNEQFF; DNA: TGTGCCAGCCAGACTCCGGGACTAGCGGGAGAAAAGAGCAATGAGCAGTTCTTC
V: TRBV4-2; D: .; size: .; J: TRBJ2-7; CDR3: CASSQDSPTQAYEQYF; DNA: TGTGCCAGCAGCCAAGATTCCCCGACACAAGCCTACGAGCAGTACTTC
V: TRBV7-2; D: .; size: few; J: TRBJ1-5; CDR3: CASSSTQGLGQPQHF; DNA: TGTGCCAGCAGCTCTACCCAGGGGTTGGGTCAGCCCCAGCATTTT
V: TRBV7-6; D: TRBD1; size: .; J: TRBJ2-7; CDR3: CASSLGEGAREYF; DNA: TGTGCCAGCAGCTTAGGAGAGGGGGCGAGGGAGTACTTC
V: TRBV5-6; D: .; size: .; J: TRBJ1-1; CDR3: CASSSPGVPNTEAFF; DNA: TGTGCCAGCAGCTCGCCAGGGGTCCCGAACACTGAAGCTTTCTTT
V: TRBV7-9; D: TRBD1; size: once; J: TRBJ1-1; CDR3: CASSPLRTGTRPMNTEAFF; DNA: TGTGCCAGCAGCCCCCTGCGGACAGGGACCCGCCCCATGAACACTGAAGCTTTCTTT
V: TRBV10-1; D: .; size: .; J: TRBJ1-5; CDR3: CASSEWGANQPQHF; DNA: TGCGCCAGCAGTGAGTGGGGGGCCAATCAGCCCCAGCATTTT
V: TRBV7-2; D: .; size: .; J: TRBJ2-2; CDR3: CASSGGYSFTGELFF; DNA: TGTGCCAGCAGCGGAGGTTACAGCTTCACCGGGGAGCTGTTTTTT
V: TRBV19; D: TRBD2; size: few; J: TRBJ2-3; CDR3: CASTLTSGGTTDTQYF; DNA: TGTGCCAGTACCCTGACTAGCGGGGGGACCACAGATACGCAGTATTTT
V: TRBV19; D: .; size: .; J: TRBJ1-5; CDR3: CAGGPGNQPQHF; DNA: TGTGCTGGGGGACCGGGCAATCAGCCCCAGCATTTT
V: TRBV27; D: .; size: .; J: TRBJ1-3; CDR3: CASSSFLGSGNTIYF; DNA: TGTGCCAGCAGTTCCTTTCTCGGCTCTGGAAACACCATATATTTT
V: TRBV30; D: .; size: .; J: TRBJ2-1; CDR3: CAWAPSTEQFF; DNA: TGTGCCTGGGCCCCCAGTACAGAGCAGTTCTTC
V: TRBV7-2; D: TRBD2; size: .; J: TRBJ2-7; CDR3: CASSLEGTSGGGEQYF; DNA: TGTGCCAGCAGCTTAGAGGGGACTAGCGGGGGTGGCGAGCAGTACTTC
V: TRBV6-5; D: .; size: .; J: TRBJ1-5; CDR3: CASSQDSNQPQHF; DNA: TGTGCCAGCAGCCAAGATAGCAATCAGCCCCAGCATTTT
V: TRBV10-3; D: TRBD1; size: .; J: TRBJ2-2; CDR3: CAISAPGQEVLTGELFF; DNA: TGTGCCATCAGCGCCCCGGGACAGGAAGTTCTTACCGGGGAGCTGTTTTTT
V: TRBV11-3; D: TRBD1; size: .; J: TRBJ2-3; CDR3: CASSLGRTGAADTQYF; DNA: TGTGCCAGCAGCTTAGGTCGGACAGGGGCGGCAGATACGCAGTATTTT
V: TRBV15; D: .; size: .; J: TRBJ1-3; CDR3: CATSNPWGNTIYF; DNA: TGTGCCACCAGCAACCCCTGGGGAAACACCATATATTTT
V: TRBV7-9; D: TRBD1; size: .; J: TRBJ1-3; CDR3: CASSLVTGAALYTIYF; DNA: TGTGCCAGCAGCTTAGTGACAGGGGCGGCTTTATACACCATATATTTT
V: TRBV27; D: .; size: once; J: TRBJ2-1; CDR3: CASSPGQSYNEQFF; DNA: TGTGCCAGCAGCCCGGGACAAAGTTACAATGAGCAGTTCTTC
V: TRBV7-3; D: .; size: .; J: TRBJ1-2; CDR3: CASSLSGDLGGYTF; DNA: TGTGCCAGCAGCTTAAGTGGGGACCTCGGTGGCTACACCTTC
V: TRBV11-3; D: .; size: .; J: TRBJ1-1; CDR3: CASSQGFNTEAFF; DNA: TGTGCCAGCAGCCAAGGATTCAACACTGAAGCTTTCTTT
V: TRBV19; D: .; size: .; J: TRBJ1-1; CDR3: CASSLRDSSYPWGEAFF; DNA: TGTGCCAGTAGTCTCCGAGACAGCTCATACCCTTGGGGTGAAGCTTTCTTT